The 11 T cell receptor beta chains given below trace back to one sample, sequenced in a study of OX40 agonist ivuxolimab in advanced cancers. Sequencing used immunoSEQ multiplex PCR; TCRdb keeps in-frame clones, though not all of them. This sample yields about 46,000 clones, of which 70% to 85% are seen a single time; more than 1.5% belongs to the top ten. This specimen consisted of CD4+ or CD8+ T cells sorted from blood, obtained in a trial of the OX40 agonist ivuxolimab. All receptors come from an adult with an advanced solid tumor such as melanoma, head and neck, liver or kidney cancer.

By share of the sample, this clone is medium-sized. V usage is TRBV15 and J usage is TRBJ1-6; D remains unclear. V dropped 0 bases and J dropped 6 bases, with 9 bases sitting between them. This CDR3 comprises 15 residues. Germline CDR1 and CDR2: LNHNV and YYDKDF (reference sequence). This CDR3 reads CATSRDKASNSPLHF. The DNA of the CDR3 is TGTGCCACCAGCAGAGATAAGGCCAGTAATTCACCCCTCCACTTT.

CDR3 coding DNA: TGTGCCAGCAGCTTGAGGACAGGGCGCAACACTGAAGCTTTCTTT. It translates to CASSLRTGRNTEAFF. This chain links TRBV14 with TRBJ1-1, with 8 bases that match TRBD1. This CDR3 comprises 15 residues. Germline V lookup: CDR1 SGHDN, CDR2 FVKESK. J gave up 2 bases and V 5 bases, and 7 bases lay outside the gene matches.

The V gene is TRBV11-2, the J gene TRBJ2-4; no clear D gene. The CDR3 sequence is 16 residues long. Germline V gene sequence: CDR1 SGHAT, CDR2 FQNNGV. Trimming shortened V by 5 bases and J by 0 bases, and 14 bases separated the two germline ends. CDR3 sequence reads: CASSPGKGLAKNIQYF. The CDR3 nucleotides are TGTGCCAGCAGCCCCGGCAAAGGGCTAGCCAAAAACATTCAGTACTTC.

V gene TRBV6-5 combines with J gene TRBJ1-2, with TRBD1 matching over 10 bases. The CDR3 runs to 13 residues. With V trimmed by 7 bases and J by 4 bases, 3 bases remained unmatched. Germline CDR1 and CDR2: MNHEY and SVGAGI. DNA for the CDR3: TGTGCCAGCACTCGGACAGGGGGCTATGGCTACACCTTC. Translation: CASTRTGGYGYTF.

The gene calls are TRBV11-3 and TRBJ2-3; D ambiguous. The CDR3 spans 13 residues. The germline CDR1 and CDR2 sequences are SGHNT and YENEEA. Trimming pared 2 bases from V and 5 bases from J, leaving 8 bases between. CDR3 loop: CASSLSRIDTQYF. CDR3 sequence (DNA): TGTGCCAGCAGCTTATCACGGATAGATACGCAGTATTTT.

The chain joins TRBV4-1 to TRBJ1-1; D not resolved. Trimming shortened V by 6 bases and J by 0 bases, and 11 bases separated the two germline ends. Looked up from germline, CDR1 is MGHRA and CDR2 is YSYEKL. CDR3 length equals 14 residues. CDR3 region: CASRGRTMNTEAFF. For the CDR3, the DNA is TGCGCCAGCAGGGGAAGGACTATGAACACTGAAGCTTTCTTT.

The gene calls are TRBV15 and TRBJ2-2, with no clear D. Trimming took 3 bases from V and 5 from J, leaving 7 bases between them. The CDR3 covers 13 residues. Germline V gene lookup returns CDR1 LNHNV and CDR2 YYDKDF (reference sequence). The CDR3 nucleotides read TGTGCCACCAGCAGCTCTGGGACCGGGGAGCTGTTTTTT. Residues: CATSSSGTGELFF.

This clone was observed once. The V and J genes are TRBV18 and TRBJ2-7; 9 bases line up with TRBD2. The trim removed 5 bases at V and 4 bases at J, leaving 12 bases unmatched. Germline CDR1 reads KGHSH; CDR2 reads LQKENI. The CDR3 consists of 16 residues. CDR3 region: CASSTRGGGAAYEQYF. Here the CDR3 DNA reads TGTGCCAGCTCAACCCGTGGCGGGGGGGCCGCGTACGAGCAGTACTTC.

The chain links TRBV5-5 to TRBJ1-1; D uncertain. V lost 4 bases and J 0 bases, leaving 10 bases between the germline ends. The CDR3 spans 14 residues. CDR1 and CDR2 (germline): SGHKS, YYEKEE (reference sequence). For the CDR3, the DNA is TGTGCCAGCAGCCCGCGGCAGTTGAACACTGAAGCTTTCTTT. It specifies CASSPRQLNTEAFF. Full variable domain (remainder filled in from reference TRBV5-5 and TRBJ1-1): DAGVTQSPTHLIKTRGQQVTLRCSPISGHKSVSWYQQVLGQGPQFIFQYYEKEERGRGNFPDRFSARQFPNYSSELNVNALLLGDSALYLCASSPRQLNTEAFFGQGTRLTVV.

The chain carries TRBV6-1 and TRBJ1-1; tentative D call: TRBD1 (5 bases). Germline V gene data show CDR1 as MNHNS and CDR2 as SASEGT. The CDR3 spans 19 residues. The germline V and J ends were trimmed by 3 bases and 0 bases, with 23 bases remaining between them. CDR3 amino acids: CASSEGEWGRGQVNTEAFF. CDR3 bases: TGTGCCAGCAGTGAGGGAGAGTGGGGCAGAGGCCAAGTGAACACTGAAGCTTTCTTT.

This chain connects TRBV4-3 to TRBJ1-2; D perhaps matches TRBD1 (6 bases). Germline V gene data show CDR1 as LGHNA and CDR2 as YSLEER. The CDR3 loop spans 16 amino acids. Deletions cut 1 base from V and 7 bases from J, with 19 bases between. The CDR3 DNA sequence: TGCGCCAGCAGCCAAGCCTCCCAGGGCTTAGGGGGTGGCTACACCTTC. It yields the protein CASSQASQGLGGGYTF.